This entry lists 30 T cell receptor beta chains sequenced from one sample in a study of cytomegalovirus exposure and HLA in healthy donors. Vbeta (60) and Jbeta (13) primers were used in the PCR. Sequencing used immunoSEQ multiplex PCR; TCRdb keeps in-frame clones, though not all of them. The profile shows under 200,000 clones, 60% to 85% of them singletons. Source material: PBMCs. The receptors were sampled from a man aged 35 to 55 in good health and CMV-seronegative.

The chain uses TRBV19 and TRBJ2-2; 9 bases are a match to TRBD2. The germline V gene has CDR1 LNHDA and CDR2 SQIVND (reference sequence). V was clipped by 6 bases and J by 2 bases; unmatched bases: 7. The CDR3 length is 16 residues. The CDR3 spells CASSRPAGGNTGELFF. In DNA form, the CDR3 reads TGTGCCAGTAGCAGGCCAGCGGGGGGAAACACCGGGGAGCTGTTTTTT. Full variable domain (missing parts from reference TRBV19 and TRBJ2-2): DGGITQSPKYLFRKEGQNVTLSCEQNLNHDAMYWYRQDPGQGLRLIYYSQIVNDFQKGDIAEGYSVSREKKESFPLTVTSAQKNPTAFYLCASSRPAGGNTGELFFGEGSRLTVL.

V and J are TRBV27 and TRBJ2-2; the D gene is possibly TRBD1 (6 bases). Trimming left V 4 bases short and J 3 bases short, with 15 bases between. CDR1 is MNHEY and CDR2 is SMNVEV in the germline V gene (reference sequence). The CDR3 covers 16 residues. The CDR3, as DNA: TGTGCCAGCAGTTCAAACAGGGTGATTGACACCGGGGAGCTGTTTTTT. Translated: CASSSNRVIDTGELFF.

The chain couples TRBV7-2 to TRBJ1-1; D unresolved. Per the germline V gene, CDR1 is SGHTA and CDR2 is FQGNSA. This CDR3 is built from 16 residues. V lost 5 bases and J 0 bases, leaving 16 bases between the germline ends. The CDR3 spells CASSGSRRPMNTEAFF. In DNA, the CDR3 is TGTGCCAGCAGCGGCTCCAGGAGGCCAATGAACACTGAAGCTTTCTTT.

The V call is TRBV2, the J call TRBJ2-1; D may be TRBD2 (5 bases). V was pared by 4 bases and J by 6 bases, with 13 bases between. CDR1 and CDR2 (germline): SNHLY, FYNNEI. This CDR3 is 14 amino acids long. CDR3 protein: CASSVNSGGNEQFF. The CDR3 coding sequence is TGTGCCAGCAGTGTTAACAGCGGCGGCAATGAGCAGTTCTTC.

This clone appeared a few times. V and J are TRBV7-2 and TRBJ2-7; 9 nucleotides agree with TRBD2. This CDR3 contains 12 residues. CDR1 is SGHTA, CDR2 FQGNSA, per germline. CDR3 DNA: TGTTCCAACAAGCGGGGGGCCTACGAGCAGTACTTC. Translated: CSNKRGAYEQYF.

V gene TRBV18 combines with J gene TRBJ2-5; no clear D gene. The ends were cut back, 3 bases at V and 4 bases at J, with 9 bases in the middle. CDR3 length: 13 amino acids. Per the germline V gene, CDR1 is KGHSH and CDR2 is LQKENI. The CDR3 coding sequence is TGTGCCAGCTCACCCCCCGCTAGAGAGACCCAGTACTTC. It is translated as CASSPPARETQYF. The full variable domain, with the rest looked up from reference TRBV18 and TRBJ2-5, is NAGVMQNPRHLVRRRGQEARLRCSPMKGHSHVYWYRQLPEEGLKFMVYLQKENIIDESGMPKERFSAEFPKEGPSILRIQQVVRGDSAAYFCASSPPARETQYFGPGTRLLVL.

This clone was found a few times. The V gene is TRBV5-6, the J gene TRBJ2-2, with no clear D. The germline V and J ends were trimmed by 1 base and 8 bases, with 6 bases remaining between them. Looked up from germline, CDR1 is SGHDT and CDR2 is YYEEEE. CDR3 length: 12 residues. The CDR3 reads CASSLNRGELFF. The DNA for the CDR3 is TGTGCCAGCAGCTTGAATCGGGGGGAGCTGTTTTTT.

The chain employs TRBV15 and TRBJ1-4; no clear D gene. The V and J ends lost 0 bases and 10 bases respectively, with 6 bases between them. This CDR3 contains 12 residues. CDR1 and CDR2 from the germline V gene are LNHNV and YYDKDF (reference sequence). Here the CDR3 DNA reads TGTGCCACCAGCAGAGATTACAGAAAACTGTTTTTT. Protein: CATSRDYRKLFF.

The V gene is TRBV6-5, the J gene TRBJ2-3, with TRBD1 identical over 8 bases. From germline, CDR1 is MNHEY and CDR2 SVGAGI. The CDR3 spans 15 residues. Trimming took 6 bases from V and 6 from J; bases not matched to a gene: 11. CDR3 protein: CASRLTGAYPDTQYF. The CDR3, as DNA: TGTGCCAGCAGACTGACAGGGGCTTACCCGGATACGCAGTATTTT.

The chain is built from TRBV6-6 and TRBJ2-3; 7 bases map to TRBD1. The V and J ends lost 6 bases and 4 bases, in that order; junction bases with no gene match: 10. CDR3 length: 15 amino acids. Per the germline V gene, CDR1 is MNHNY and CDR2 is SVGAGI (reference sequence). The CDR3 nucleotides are TGTGCCAGCAGCCCCGGACAGGCGGTCTCAGATACGCAGTATTTT. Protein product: CASSPGQAVSDTQYF.

The CDR3 region is CAWTGKSYNSPLHF. CDR3 nucleotides: TGTGCCTGGACGGGGAAGTCCTATAATTCACCCCTCCACTTT. The V gene is TRBV30, the J gene TRBJ1-6; D is uncertain. CDR1 is GTSNPN and CDR2 is SVGIG in the germline V gene (reference sequence). Trimming removed 4 bases at V and 1 base at J, with 8 bases between. This CDR3 comprises 14 residues. Full variable domain (outside the CDR3, taken from reference TRBV30 and TRBJ1-6): SQTIHQWPATLVQPVGSPLSLECTVEGTSNPNLYWYRQAAGRGLQLLFYSVGIGQISSEVPQNLSASRPQDRQFILSSKKLLLSDSGFYLCAWTGKSYNSPLHFGNGTRLTVT.

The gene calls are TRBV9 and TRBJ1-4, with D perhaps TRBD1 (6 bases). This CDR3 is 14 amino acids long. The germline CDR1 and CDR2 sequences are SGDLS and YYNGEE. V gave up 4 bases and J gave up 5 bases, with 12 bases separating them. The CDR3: CASSPWGPNEKLFF. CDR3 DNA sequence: TGTGCCAGCAGCCCATGGGGGCCAAATGAAAAACTGTTTTTT.

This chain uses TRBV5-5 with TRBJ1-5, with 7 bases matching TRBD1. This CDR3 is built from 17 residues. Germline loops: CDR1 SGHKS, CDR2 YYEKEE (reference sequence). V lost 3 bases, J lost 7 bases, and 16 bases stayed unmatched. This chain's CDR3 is CASSSERQGYQGQPQHF. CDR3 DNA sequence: TGTGCCAGCAGCTCGGAACGACAGGGATATCAGGGGCAGCCCCAGCATTTT.

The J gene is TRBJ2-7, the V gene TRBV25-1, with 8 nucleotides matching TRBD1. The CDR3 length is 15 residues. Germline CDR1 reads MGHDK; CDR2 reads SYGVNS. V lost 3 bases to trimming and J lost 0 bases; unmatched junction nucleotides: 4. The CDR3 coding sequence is TGTGCCAGCAGTGAGCCCGGGACAGGCTCCTACGAGCAGTACTTC. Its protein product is CASSEPGTGSYEQYF.

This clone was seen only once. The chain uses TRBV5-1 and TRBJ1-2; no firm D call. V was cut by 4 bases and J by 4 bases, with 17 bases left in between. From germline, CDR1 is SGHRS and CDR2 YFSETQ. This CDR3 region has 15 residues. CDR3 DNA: TGCGCCAGCAGCCGAGAGGCAGAGGCGACCTATGGCTACACCTTC. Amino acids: CASSREAEATYGYTF.

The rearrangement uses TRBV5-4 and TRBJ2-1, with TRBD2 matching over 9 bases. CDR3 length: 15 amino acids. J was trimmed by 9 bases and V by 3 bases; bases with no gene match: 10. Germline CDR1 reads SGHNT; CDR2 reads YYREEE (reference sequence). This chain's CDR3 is CASSSTGGRESEQFF. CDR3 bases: TGTGCCAGCAGCTCGACCGGCGGGAGGGAGTCTGAGCAGTTCTTC. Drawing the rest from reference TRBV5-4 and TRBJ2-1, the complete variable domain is ETGVTQSPTHLIKTRGQQVTLRCSSQSGHNTVSWYQQALGQGPQFIFQYYREEENGRGNFPPRFSGLQFPNYSSELNVNALELDDSALYLCASSSTGGRESEQFFGPGTRLTVL.

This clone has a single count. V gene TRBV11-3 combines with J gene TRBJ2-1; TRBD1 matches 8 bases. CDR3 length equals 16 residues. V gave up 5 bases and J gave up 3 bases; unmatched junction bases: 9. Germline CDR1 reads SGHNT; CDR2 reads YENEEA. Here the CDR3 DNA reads TGTGCCAGCAGCCCATCGGACAGGGTAAGCTACAATGAGCAGTTCTTC. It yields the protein CASSPSDRVSYNEQFF. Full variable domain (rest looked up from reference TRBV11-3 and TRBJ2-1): EAGVVQSPRYKIIEKKQPVAFWCNPISGHNTLYWYLQNLGQGPELLIRYENEEAVDDSQLPKDRFSAERLKGVDSTLKIQPAELGDSAVYLCASSPSDRVSYNEQFFGPGTRLTVL.

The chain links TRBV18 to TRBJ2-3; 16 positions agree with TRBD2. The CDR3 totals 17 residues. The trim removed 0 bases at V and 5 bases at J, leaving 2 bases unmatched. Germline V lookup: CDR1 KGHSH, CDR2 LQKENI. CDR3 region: CASSPPGTSGRGDTQYF. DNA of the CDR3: TGTGCCAGCTCACCACCAGGGACTAGCGGGAGGGGAGATACGCAGTATTTT.

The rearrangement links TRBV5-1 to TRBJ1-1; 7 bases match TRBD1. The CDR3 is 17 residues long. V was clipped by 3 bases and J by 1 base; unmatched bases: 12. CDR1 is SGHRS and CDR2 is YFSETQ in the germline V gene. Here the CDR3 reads CASSSLFLTGRNTEAFF. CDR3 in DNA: TGCGCCAGCAGCTCCCTCTTTCTGACAGGGAGGAACACTGAAGCTTTCTTT.

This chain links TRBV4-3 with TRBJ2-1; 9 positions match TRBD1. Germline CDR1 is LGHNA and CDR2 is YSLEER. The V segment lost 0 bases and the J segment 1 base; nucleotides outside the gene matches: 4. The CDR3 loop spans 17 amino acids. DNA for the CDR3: TGCGCCAGCAGCCAAGATAACGGACAGGGGTCCTACAATGAGCAGTTCTTC. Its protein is CASSQDNGQGSYNEQFF.

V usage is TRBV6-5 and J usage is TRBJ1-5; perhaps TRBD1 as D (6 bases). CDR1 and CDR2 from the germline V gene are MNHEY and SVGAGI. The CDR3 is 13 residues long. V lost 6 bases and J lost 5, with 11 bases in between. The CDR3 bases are TGTGCCAGCAGCAGGGGTAGGGATCAGCCCCAGCATTTT. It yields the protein CASSRGRDQPQHF.

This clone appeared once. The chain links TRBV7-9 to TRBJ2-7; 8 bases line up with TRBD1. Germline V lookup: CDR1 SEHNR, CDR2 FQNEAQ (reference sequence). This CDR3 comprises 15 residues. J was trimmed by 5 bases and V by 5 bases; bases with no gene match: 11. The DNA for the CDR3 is TGTGCCAGCAGCCATGGACAGGGTGGTCTGAACGAGCAGTACTTC. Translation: CASSHGQGGLNEQYF.

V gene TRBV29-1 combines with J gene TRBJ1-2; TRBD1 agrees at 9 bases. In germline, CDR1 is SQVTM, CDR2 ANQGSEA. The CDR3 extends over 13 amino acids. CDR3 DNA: TGCAGTGCCGGGACAGGGTCTAACTATGGCTACACCTTC. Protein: CSAGTGSNYGYTF. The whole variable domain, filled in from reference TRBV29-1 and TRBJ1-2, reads SAVISQKPSRDICQRGTSLTIQCQVDSQVTMMFWYRQQPGQSLTLIATANQGSEATYESGFVIDKFPISRPNLTFSTLTVSNMSPEDSSIYLCSAGTGSNYGYTFGSGTRLTVV.

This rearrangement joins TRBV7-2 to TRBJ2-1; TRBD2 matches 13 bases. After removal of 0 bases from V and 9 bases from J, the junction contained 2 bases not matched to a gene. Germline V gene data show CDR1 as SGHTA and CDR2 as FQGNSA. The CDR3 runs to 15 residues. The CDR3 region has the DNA TGTGCCAGCAGCTTAGCACTAGCGGGAGGGGTTGAGCAGTTCTTC. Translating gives CASSLALAGGVEQFF.

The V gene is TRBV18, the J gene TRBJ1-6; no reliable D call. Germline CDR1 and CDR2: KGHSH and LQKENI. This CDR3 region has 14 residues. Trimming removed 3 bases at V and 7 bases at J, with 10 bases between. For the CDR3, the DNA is TGTGCCAGCTCACCGTTCGGGGAGAATTCACCCCTCCACTTT. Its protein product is CASSPFGENSPLHF.

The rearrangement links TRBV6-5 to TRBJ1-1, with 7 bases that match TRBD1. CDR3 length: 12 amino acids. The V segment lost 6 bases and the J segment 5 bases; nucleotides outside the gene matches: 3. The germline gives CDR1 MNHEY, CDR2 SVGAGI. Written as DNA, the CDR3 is TGTGCCAGCAGGACAGGGATGACTGAAGCTTTCTTT. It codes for CASRTGMTEAFF.

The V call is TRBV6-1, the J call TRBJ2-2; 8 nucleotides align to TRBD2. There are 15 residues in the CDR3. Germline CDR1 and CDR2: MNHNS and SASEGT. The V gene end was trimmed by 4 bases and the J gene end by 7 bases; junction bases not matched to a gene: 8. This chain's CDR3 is CASSAPAGASGELFF. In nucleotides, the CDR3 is TGTGCCAGCAGTGCCCCAGCGGGAGCTAGCGGGGAGCTGTTTTTT.

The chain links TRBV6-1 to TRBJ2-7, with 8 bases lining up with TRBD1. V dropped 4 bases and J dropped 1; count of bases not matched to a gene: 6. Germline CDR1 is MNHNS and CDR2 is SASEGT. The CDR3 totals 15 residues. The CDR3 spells CASSGGQVSSYEQYF. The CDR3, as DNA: TGTGCCAGCAGTGGGGGACAGGTCTCTTCCTACGAGCAGTACTTC.

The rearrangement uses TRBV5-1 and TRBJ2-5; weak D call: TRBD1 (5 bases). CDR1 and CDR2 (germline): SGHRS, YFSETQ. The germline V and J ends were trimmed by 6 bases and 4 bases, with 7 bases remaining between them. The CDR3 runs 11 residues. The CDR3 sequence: CASIGVETQYF. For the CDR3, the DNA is TGCGCCAGCATAGGGGTAGAGACCCAGTACTTC.

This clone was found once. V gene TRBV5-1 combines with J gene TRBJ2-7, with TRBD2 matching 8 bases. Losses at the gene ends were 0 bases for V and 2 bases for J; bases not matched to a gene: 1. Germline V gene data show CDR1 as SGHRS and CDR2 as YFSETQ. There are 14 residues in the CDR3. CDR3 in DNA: TGCGCCAGCAGCTTGGCGGGGGGGACCTACGAGCAGTACTTC. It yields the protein CASSLAGGTYEQYF.